This TCR beta chain originates from a study of blood T cell repertoires in COVID-19 (dated by TCRdb to the early 2020s). About the investigation overall: Samples covering the acute and convalescent phases of COVID-19 were provided by collaborators in the United States, Italy and Spain. The prospective study material was composed of cDNA or gDNA derived from T cells, B-cell-depleted T cells, or PBMCs. Deeply sampled blood TCRbeta repertoires from subjects exposed to, actively infected with, or recovered from COVID-19 were included in the dataset. A freely available public database, intended as a resource for researchers studying the immune response to SARS-CoV-2, is where the repertoires were released. The samples were drawn from two sources: the first 160 participants of the ongoing ImmuneRACE study, and over 950 subjects contributed by 6 global collaborators. The sample metadata nearly always contained a de-identified subject ID, COVID-19 status, age in years and sex. Where HLA class I and class II types were available, the types were taken from metadata supplied by the sample provider, not from assay-based typing. The research as a whole found: How much clinical and demographic metadata was included differed by source and by participant, and the metadata was provided uncurated.

As to this clone: Its cognate antigen has yet to be identified. No qualities accompany the bases; no much larger clone lies one base away.

Enrolling through a virtual design, the prospective study's participants ranged in age from roughly 18 to 90 years and lived across roughly 23 United States geographic areas. To assign participants to cohorts, the prospective study relied on clinical history that participants themselves reported in a screening survey and a study questionnaire. For ImmuneRACE Cohort 3, a participant was defined as recovered based on two consecutive negative NP/OP PCR tests, clearance by a healthcare professional, or resolution of symptoms. Mobile phlebotomists in the prospective study collected whole blood, serum and a nasopharyngeal or oropharyngeal swab from every participant. Prospective study participants could optionally give additional blood draws and questionnaires over a 2-month period. Prospective study blood samples were shipped either frozen or at room temperature before DNA extraction. TCRbeta CDR3 regions were amplified from genomic DNA by means of the immunoSEQ Assay, a bias-controlled multiplex PCR. The authors' pipeline ran thus. The number of nucleated cells in each sample was estimated from the amplification of reference gene primers within the assay. Sequence reads were collapsed and filtered to measure the absolute abundance of every unique TCRbeta CDR3 rearrangement. For each sample, productive Simpson clonality was calculated as the square root of Simpson's diversity index over productive rearrangements. The table comes from immuneACCESS by way of TCRdb, which keeps in-frame sequences with V and J called. Part of the clones is missing from these tables; in studies checked, under half for an unresolved V gene and the rest for unknown reasons. The DNA gave D and trimming, while V, J and clone size come from that table. This sample holds some 180,000 clones; around 85% were observed only once. The biggest ten clones account for more than 5% of the sample.

Sample: PBMCs or T cells enriched from blood (not recorded which). This sequence was found in a middle-aged man who had recovered from COVID-19.

The nucleotide sequence reads TGTGCCAGCAGCTTATACTCGGGAGGGGGCGAGCAGTACTTC. The resulting protein is CASSLYSGGGEQYF. The chain uses TRBV7-3 and TRBJ2-7; TRBD2 aligns with 8 central bases. The cysteine opens and the phenylalanine closes a CDR3 of 14 amino acids. The entry retains the CDR3 DNA only, 42 bases that are in frame from base 1. The germline V end is reduced by 2 bases and the J end by 6 bases; junction bases left unmatched: 6. For CDR1 and CDR2, the germline V gene lists SGHTA and FQGTGA.